These 22 T cell receptor beta chains were all obtained from the same sample, sequenced in a study of T-cell memory formation after mild COVID-19. TCRdb reprocessed the 5' RACE reads with MiXCR, giving one entry per CDR3 protein. The data show around 220,000 distinct CDR3 sequences, about 17% seen once. The specimen was PBMCs or a T cell subset sorted from them (not recorded which). These receptors were obtained from a man aged 18 to 35 who had mild COVID-19 (a few samples of this study predate the infection). Cell type and time point are not known.

V usage is TRBV4-1 and J usage is TRBJ2-1; D not resolved. There are 16 residues in the CDR3. The V end lost 3 bases, the J end lost 2 bases, and 14 bases lay between the germline ends. The germline gives CDR1 MGHRA, CDR2 YSYEKL. In nucleotides, the CDR3 is TGCGCCAGCAGCCATACCGGGCCCTACACCTACAATGAGCAGTTCTTC. As protein: CASSHTGPYTYNEQFF.

The chain combines TRBV7-2 with TRBJ1-1; D remains unclear. Germline V lookup: CDR1 SGHTA, CDR2 FQGNSA. V lost 5 bases and J 2 bases, leaving 15 bases between the germline ends. CDR3 length: 15 residues. The CDR3 reads CASSPTWYLNTEAFF. CDR3 nucleotide sequence: TGTGCCAGCAGCCCGACCTGGTACCTTAACACTGAAGCTTTCTTT.

The chain uses TRBV7-2 and TRBJ2-3; TRBD1 aligns across 7 bases. The length of the CDR3 is 14 residues. The trim removed 5 bases at V and 5 bases at J, leaving 7 bases unmatched. Germline lookup yields CDR1 SGHTA and CDR2 FQGNSA. The CDR3 nucleotides read TGTGCCAGCAGCACCCGGACAGGAGGAGATACGCAGTATTTT. This translates into CASSTRTGGDTQYF.

This clonotype appeared a few times. The rearrangement links TRBV20-1 to TRBJ2-4; no clear D. Deletions cut 6 bases from V and 0 bases from J, with 12 bases between. The germline V gene encodes CDR1 DFQATT and CDR2 SNEGSKA (reference sequence). This CDR3 has 14 amino acids. The CDR3 region has the DNA TGCAGTGCAAGACCGTCTGTAGCCAAAAACATTCAGTACTTC. It is translated as CSARPSVAKNIQYF.

This clonotype was picked up many times. The chain is built from TRBV18 and TRBJ2-5; no reliable D call. The CDR3 runs 11 residues. V shed 6 bases and J shed 2 bases, with 4 bases lying between them. Per germline, CDR1 KGHSH and CDR2 LQKENI. The CDR3 DNA reads TGTGCCAGCTCCGCACAAGAGACCCAGTACTTC. Protein product: CASSAQETQYF.

This clonotype occurred a few times. The chain employs TRBV9 and TRBJ1-5; the D gene is possibly TRBD1 (5 bases). This CDR3 comprises 14 residues. Trimming removed 4 bases at V and 7 bases at J, with 15 bases between. Germline-derived CDR1 and CDR2 are SGDLS and YYNGEE. CDR3 DNA sequence: TGTGCCAGCAGCCCCCCAGGGCTTGGACAGCCCCAGCATTTT. Protein product: CASSPPGLGQPQHF.

There are a few counts of this clonotype. The J gene is TRBJ1-2, the V gene TRBV24-1; no clear D. Trimming cost V 6 bases and J 8 bases, with 12 bases left between them. The V gene's germline CDR1 is KGHDR and CDR2 SFDVKD. CDR3 length equals 12 residues. For the CDR3, the DNA is TGTGCCACCAGTTCCAGGAACTCCGGCTACACCTTC. It codes for CATSSRNSGYTF.

J is TRBJ2-7 and V is TRBV6-2 or TRBV6-3; D gene uncertain. Trimming took 6 bases from V and 4 from J, leaving 13 bases between them. CDR3 length: 13 amino acids. The V gene's germline CDR1 is MNHEY and CDR2 SVGEGT. CDR3 in DNA: TGTGCCAGCAGACTTGGGTCGGCATACGAGCAGTACGTC. This translates into CASRLGSAYEQYV.

This chain connects TRBV7-2 to TRBJ2-1; TRBD1 matches at 8 bases. The V segment lost 5 bases and the J segment 9 bases; nucleotides outside the gene matches: 12. CDR3 length: 15 amino acids. Germline V gene data show CDR1 as SGHTA and CDR2 as FQGNSA. In DNA, the CDR3 is TGTGCCAGCAGCACTGCCGGGACAGGAGGAGGTGAGCAGTTCTTC. It yields the protein CASSTAGTGGGEQFF. Filled out from reference TRBV7-2 and TRBJ2-1, the complete variable domain reads GAGVSQSPSNKVTEKGKDVELRCDPISGHTALYWYRQSLGQGLEFLIYFQGNSAPDKSGLPSDRFSAERTGGSVSTLTIQRTQQEDSAVYLCASSTAGTGGGEQFFGPGTRLTVL.

The J gene is TRBJ2-3, the V gene TRBV20-1, with 13 bases identical to TRBD2. Germline V gives CDR1 DFQATT, CDR2 SNEGSKA (reference sequence). Germline trimming cut 1 base from V and 3 bases from J; bases unmatched to any gene: 4. The CDR3 has 16 amino acids. The CDR3 sequence: CSARATSGGRTDTQYF. CDR3 nucleotide sequence: TGCAGTGCTAGAGCGACTAGCGGGGGGAGGACAGATACGCAGTATTTT.

The chain carries TRBV3-1 and TRBJ2-5, with 12 bases lining up with TRBD2. With V trimmed by 2 bases and J by 5 bases, 3 bases remained unmatched. Germline CDR1 LGHDT, CDR2 YNNKEL (reference sequence). The CDR3 has 15 amino acids. CDR3 in amino acids: CASSQPSGGAETQYF. For the CDR3, the DNA is TGTGCCAGCAGCCAACCTAGCGGGGGGGCGGAGACCCAGTACTTC.

This clonotype turned up a few times. The chain joins TRBV10-2 to TRBJ2-2, with TRBD2 as a possible D gene (6 bases). V was cut by 3 bases and J by 13 bases, with 12 bases left in between. The CDR3 has 12 amino acids. Germline V CDR1 and CDR2: WSHSY, SAAADI. The CDR3 DNA reads as TGCGCCAGCAGTGAAATAGCGGCTGGGCTGTTTTTT. Translated: CASSEIAAGLFF.

In its sample, this clonotype was seen many times. V is TRBV4-2 and J is TRBJ2-1, with D possibly being TRBD1 or TRBD2 (6 bases each). Germline V lookup: CDR1 LGHNA, CDR2 YNFKEQ. Between the trimmed V and J ends, which lost 8 bases and 0 bases, there was a span of 11 bases. CDR3 size: 14 residues. The CDR3 DNA is TGTGCCAGCGGAGGGGGGAGCTCCTACAATGAGCAGTTCTTC. Translating it yields CASGGGSSYNEQFF.

J is TRBJ1-1 and V is TRBV5-1; the match to TRBD1 covers 8 bases. CDR1 and CDR2 from the germline V gene are SGHRS and YFSETQ. The CDR3 is 14 amino acids. After removal of 2 bases from V and 3 bases from J, the junction contained 3 bases not matched to a gene. In DNA form, the CDR3 reads TGCGCCAGCAGCTTTATGACAGGGGACACTGAAGCTTTCTTT. It translates to CASSFMTGDTEAFF.

This clonotype was seen many times. CDR3 in DNA: TGTGCCAGCAGCTTAGGGGCTAGTCAAGATACGCAGTATTTT. It is translated as CASSLGASQDTQYF. The V gene is TRBV7-6, the J gene TRBJ2-3; D is undetermined. The germline gives CDR1 SGHVS, CDR2 FNYEAQ. The CDR3 totals 14 residues. V was trimmed by 1 base and J by 5 bases, leaving 10 bases between them. Full variable domain (remainder filled in from reference TRBV7-6 and TRBJ2-3): GAGVSQSPRYKVTKRGQDVALRCDPISGHVSLYWYRQALGQGPEFLTYFNYEAQQDKSGLPNDRFSAERPEGSISTLTIQRTEQRDSAMYRCASSLGASQDTQYFGPGTRLTVL.

This clonotype was counted many times. V is TRBV5-1 and J is TRBJ2-7, with D hard to call. The CDR3 consists of 11 residues. Germline V lookup: CDR1 SGHRS, CDR2 YFSETQ. V was pared by 4 bases and J by 2 bases, with 4 bases between. This CDR3 is CASSSTYEQYF. The CDR3 DNA follows: TGCGCCAGCAGCAGCACCTACGAGCAGTACTTC.

The gene calls are TRBV4-1 and TRBJ1-2, with no clear D. The CDR3 runs to 13 residues. The germline V and J ends were trimmed by 2 bases and 5 bases, with 9 bases remaining between them. Per the germline V gene, CDR1 is MGHRA and CDR2 is YSYEKL. The CDR3 loop is CASSQPDLYGYTF. The CDR3 bases are TGCGCCAGCAGCCAACCCGACTTGTATGGCTACACCTTC.

This chain joins TRBV6-5 and TRBJ1-2; 7 bases line up with TRBD1. The CDR3 is 15 residues long. J lost 4 bases, V lost 4 bases, and 9 bases had no gene match. The germline CDR1 and CDR2 sequences are MNHEY and SVGAGI. CDR3 loop: CASSSPGQLPYGYTF. The CDR3 region has the DNA TGTGCCAGCAGTTCCCCGGGACAGCTCCCCTATGGCTACACCTTC.

This chain joins TRBV12-3 or TRBV12-4 and TRBJ1-2; 8 nucleotides line up with TRBD1. This CDR3 spans 14 amino acids. V shed 4 bases, J shed 0 bases, and the junction held 1 base outside the gene matches. In DNA form, the CDR3 reads TGTGCCAGCAGTTGGACAGGGTCTAACTATGGCTACACCTTC. This gives the protein CASSWTGSNYGYTF.

V usage is TRBV25-1 and J usage is TRBJ2-1, with D possibly TRBD2 on 6 matching bases. Germline V gene lookup returns CDR1 MGHDK and CDR2 SYGVNS. CDR3 size: 17 residues. Trimming pared 7 bases from V and 6 bases from J, leaving 25 bases between. The CDR3 sequence: CASILPKTSRGFNEQFF. The CDR3 region has the DNA TGTGCCAGCATCCTCCCCAAGACTAGTCGGGGCTTCAATGAGCAGTTCTTC.

This rearrangement joins TRBV29-1 to TRBJ2-1, with a possible D match to TRBD1 (6 bases). Germline CDR1 is SQVTM and CDR2 is ANQGSEA. Trimming took 7 bases from V and 2 from J, leaving 12 bases between them. This CDR3 has 13 amino acids. This chain's CDR3 is CSGVRGAYNEQFF. CDR3 in DNA: TGCAGCGGGGTCAGGGGAGCCTACAATGAGCAGTTCTTC.

The chain employs TRBV20-1 and TRBJ1-2, with 8 bases that match TRBD1. There are 15 residues in the CDR3. Germline V gives CDR1 DFQATT, CDR2 SNEGSKA (reference sequence). The junction had 12 bases not matched to a gene; V was cut back by 6 bases and J by 3 bases. The CDR3 DNA sequence: TGCAGTGCGGGGGCAGGGGGCTCGAGGGACTATGGCTACACCTTC. This sequence encodes CSAGAGGSRDYGYTF.